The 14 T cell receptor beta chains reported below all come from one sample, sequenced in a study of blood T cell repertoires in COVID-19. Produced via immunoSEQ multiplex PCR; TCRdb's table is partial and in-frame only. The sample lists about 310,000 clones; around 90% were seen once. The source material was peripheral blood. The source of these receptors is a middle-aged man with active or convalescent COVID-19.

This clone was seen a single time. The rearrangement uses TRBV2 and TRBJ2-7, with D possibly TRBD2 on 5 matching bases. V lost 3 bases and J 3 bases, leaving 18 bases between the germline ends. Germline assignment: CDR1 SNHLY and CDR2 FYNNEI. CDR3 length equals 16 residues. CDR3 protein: CASSEYGEGLSYEQYF. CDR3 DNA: TGTGCCAGCAGTGAGTATGGAGAGGGTTTAAGCTACGAGCAGTACTTC.

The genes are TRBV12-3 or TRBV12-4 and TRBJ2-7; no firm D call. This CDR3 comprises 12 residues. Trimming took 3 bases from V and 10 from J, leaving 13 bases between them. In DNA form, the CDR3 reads TGTGCCAGCAGTTTCTCTGACTCCGTCCAGTACTTC. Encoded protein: CASSFSDSVQYF.

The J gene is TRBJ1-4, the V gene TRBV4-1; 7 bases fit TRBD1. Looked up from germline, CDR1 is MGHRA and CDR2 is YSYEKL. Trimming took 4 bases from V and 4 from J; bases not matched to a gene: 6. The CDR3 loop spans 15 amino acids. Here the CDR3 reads CASSRQQGNNEKLFF. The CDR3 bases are TGCGCCAGCAGCCGCCAACAGGGGAATAATGAAAAACTGTTTTTT.

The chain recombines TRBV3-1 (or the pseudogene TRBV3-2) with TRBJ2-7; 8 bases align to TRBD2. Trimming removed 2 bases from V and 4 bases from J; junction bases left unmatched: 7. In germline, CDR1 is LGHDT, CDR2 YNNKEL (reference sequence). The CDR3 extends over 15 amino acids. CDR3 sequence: CASSQSGSGYYEQYF. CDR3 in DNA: TGTGCCAGCAGCCAAAGCGGGAGCGGGTATTACGAGCAGTACTTC.

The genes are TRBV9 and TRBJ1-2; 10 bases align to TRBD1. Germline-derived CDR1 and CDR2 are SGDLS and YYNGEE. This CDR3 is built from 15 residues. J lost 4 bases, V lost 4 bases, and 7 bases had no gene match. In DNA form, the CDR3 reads TGTGCCAGCAGCAGGCCGGGACAGGGGTCCTATGGCTACACCTTC. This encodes CASSRPGQGSYGYTF.

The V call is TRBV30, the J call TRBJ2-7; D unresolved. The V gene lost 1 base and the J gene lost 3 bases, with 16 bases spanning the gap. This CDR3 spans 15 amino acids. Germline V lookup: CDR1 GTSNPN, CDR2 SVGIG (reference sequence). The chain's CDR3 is CAWSDSRSHGYEQYF. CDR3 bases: TGTGCCTGGAGTGATTCCAGGTCCCATGGCTACGAGCAGTACTTC.

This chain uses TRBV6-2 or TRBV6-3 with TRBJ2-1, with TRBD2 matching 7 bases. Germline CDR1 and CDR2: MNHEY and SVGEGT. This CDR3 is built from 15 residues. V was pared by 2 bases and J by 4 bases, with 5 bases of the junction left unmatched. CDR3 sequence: CASSYGGRSYNEQFF. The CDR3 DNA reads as TGTGCCAGCAGTTACGGCGGGAGATCTTACAATGAGCAGTTCTTC.

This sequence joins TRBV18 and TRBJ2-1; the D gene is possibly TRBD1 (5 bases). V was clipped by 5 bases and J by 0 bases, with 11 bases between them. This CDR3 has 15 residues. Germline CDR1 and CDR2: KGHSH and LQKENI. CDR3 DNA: TGTGCCAGCTCAAACGCAGGGTACTCCTACAATGAGCAGTTCTTC. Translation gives CASSNAGYSYNEQFF.

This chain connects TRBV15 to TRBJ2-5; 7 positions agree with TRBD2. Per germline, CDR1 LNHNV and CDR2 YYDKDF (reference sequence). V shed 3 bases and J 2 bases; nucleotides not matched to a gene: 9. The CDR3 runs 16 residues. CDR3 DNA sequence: TGTGCCACCAGCAGGGAGGGAGCGGGGCAGCAAGAGACCCAGTACTTC. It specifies CATSREGAGQQETQYF. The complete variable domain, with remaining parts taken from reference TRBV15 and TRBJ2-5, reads DAMVIQNPRYQVTQFGKPVTLSCSQTLNHNVMYWYQQKSSQAPKLLFHYYDKDFNNEADTPDNFQSRRPNTSFCFLDIRSPGLGDTAMYLCATSREGAGQQETQYFGPGTRLLVL.

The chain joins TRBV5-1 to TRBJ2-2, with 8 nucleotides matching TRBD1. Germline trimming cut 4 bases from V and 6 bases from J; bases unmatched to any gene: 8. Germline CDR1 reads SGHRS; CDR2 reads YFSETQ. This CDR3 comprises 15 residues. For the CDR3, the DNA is TGCGCCAGCAGCAGAGGACAGGGCGGGGCCGGGGAGCTGTTTTTT. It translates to CASSRGQGGAGELFF.

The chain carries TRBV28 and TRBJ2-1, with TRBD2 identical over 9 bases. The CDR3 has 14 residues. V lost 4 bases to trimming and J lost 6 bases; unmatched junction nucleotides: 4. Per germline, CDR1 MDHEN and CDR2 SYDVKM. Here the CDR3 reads CASSYPAGGNEQFF. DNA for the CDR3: TGTGCCAGCAGTTACCCAGCGGGAGGCAATGAGCAGTTCTTC.

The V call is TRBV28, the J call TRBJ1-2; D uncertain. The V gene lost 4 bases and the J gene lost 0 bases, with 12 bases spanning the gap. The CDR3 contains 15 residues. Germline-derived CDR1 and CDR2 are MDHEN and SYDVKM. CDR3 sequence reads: CASSYAVVSNYGYTF. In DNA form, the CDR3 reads TGTGCCAGCAGTTATGCAGTCGTCTCTAACTATGGCTACACCTTC.

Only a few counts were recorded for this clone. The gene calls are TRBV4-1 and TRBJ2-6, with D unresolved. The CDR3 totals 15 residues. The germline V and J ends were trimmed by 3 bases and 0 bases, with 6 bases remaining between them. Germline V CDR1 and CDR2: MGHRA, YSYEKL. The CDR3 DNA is TGCGCCAGCAGCCATGGCAGCTCTGGGGCCAACGTCCTGACTTTC. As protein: CASSHGSSGANVLTF.

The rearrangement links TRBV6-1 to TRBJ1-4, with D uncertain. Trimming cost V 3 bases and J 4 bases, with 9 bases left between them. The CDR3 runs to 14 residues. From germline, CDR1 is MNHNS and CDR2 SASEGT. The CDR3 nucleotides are TGTGCCAGCAGTGATGGAGGGTATAATGAAAAACTGTTTTTT. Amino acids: CASSDGGYNEKLFF.